Given below is one T cell receptor (beta chain) in context. Its specificity is unknown. V was pared by 2 bases and J by 2 bases, with 7 bases between. This CDR3 has 13 amino acids. Germline assignment: CDR1 GTSNPN and CDR2 SVGIG (reference sequence). This entry belongs to a study of beta chain features in type 1 diabetes. Across the whole study: Sorted cells from all samples, numbering 107,917,701, were examined. Broader study findings: Patients with Type 1 diabetes showed moderately but significantly shorter TCRB CDR3s in all four CD4+ subsets.

Sequenced material consisted of expressed TCRB transcripts (all of the isolated RNA was reverse transcribed). The data were produced by immunoSEQ multiplex PCR, yet TCRdb's version contains in-frame clones alone and is incomplete. The table includes under 850,000 clones, under 15% detected once. The V call is TRBV30, the J call TRBJ1-5; D is perhaps TRBD1 (6 bases). This TCR was recovered from a young man with type 1 diabetes. Specimen: naive CD4+ T cells from blood. CDR3 amino acids: CAWSKGGNQPQHF. The CDR3 nucleotides read TGTGCCTGGAGTAAGGGGGGCAATCAGCCCCAGCATTTT.